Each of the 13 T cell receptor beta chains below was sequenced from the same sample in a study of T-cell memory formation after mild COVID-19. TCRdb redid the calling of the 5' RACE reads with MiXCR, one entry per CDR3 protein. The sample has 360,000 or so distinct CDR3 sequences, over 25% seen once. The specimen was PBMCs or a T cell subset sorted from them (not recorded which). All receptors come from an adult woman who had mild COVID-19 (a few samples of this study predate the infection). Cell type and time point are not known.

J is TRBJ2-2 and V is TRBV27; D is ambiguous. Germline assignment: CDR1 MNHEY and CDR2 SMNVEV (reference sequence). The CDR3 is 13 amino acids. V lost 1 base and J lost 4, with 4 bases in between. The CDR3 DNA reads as TGTGCCAGCAGTTTATTTACCACCGGGGAGCTGTTTTTT. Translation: CASSLFTTGELFF.

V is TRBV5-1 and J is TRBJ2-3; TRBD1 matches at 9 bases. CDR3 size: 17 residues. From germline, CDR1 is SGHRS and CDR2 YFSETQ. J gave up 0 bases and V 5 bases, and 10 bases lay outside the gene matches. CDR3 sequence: CASSPSGQGGSTDTQYF. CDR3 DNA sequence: TGCGCCAGCAGTCCATCGGGACAGGGTGGGAGCACAGATACGCAGTATTTT.

The CDR3 region is CASSYPGQVYEQYF. The CDR3 bases are TGTGCCAGCAGCTACCCGGGACAGGTCTACGAGCAGTACTTC. The chain is built from TRBV7-2 and TRBJ2-7, with 8 bases lining up with TRBD1. This CDR3 has 14 amino acids. The junction had 5 bases not matched to a gene; V was cut back by 4 bases and J by 3 bases. Germline-derived CDR1 and CDR2 are SGHTA and FQGNSA.

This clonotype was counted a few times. The CDR3 DNA is TGTGCCACCTCCCGGGCTCAAGAGACCCAGTACTTC. Its protein product is CATSRAQETQYF. The chain employs TRBV15 and TRBJ2-5; D is ambiguous. V was shortened by 8 bases and J by 2 bases, with 9 bases between the two germline ends. The germline CDR1 and CDR2 sequences are LNHNV and YYDKDF (reference sequence). The CDR3 covers 12 residues.

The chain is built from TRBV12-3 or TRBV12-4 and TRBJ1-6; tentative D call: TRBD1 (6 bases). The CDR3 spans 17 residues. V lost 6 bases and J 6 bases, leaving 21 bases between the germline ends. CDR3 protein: CASSPLLGGRGNSPLHF. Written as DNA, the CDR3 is TGTGCCAGCAGCCCCCTGTTGGGGGGGCGAGGTAATTCACCCCTCCACTTT.

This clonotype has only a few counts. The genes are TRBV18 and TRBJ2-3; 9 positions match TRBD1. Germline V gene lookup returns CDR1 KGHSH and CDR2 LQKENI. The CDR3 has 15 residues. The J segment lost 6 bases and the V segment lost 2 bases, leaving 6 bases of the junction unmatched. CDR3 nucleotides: TGTGCCAGCTCACCAACCGGGACAGGGTTGGATACGCAGTATTTT. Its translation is CASSPTGTGLDTQYF.

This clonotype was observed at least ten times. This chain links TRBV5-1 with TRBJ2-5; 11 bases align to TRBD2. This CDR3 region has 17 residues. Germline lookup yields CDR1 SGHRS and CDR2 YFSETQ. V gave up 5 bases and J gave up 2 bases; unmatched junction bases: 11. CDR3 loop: CASRRTTGTSGQETQYF. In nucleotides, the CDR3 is TGCGCCAGCAGACGAACCACTGGGACTAGCGGACAAGAGACCCAGTACTTC.

CDR3 sequence reads: CASRRSTDTQYF. CDR3 nucleotide sequence: TGTGCCAGCCGCAGAAGCACAGATACGCAGTATTTT. V usage is TRBV25-1 and J usage is TRBJ2-3; D gene unclear. Deletions cut 8 bases from V and 0 bases from J, with 6 bases between. Germline V gene lookup returns CDR1 MGHDK and CDR2 SYGVNS. The CDR3 is made up of 12 amino acids. Variable domain in full (rest from reference TRBV25-1 and TRBJ2-3): EADIYQTPRYLVIGTGKKITLECSQTMGHDKMYWYQQDPGMELHLIHYSYGVNSTEKGDLSSESTVSRIRTEHFPLTLESARPSHTSQYLCASRRSTDTQYFGPGTRLTVL.

This CDR3 is CATSDGVSSGNTIYF. CDR3 in DNA: TGTGCCACCAGTGATGGAGTCAGCTCTGGAAACACCATATATTTT. This chain connects TRBV24-1 to TRBJ1-3; unclear D gene. The CDR3 is 15 amino acids. The V gene lost 3 bases and the J gene lost 0 bases, with 8 bases spanning the gap. Germline V gene lookup returns CDR1 KGHDR and CDR2 SFDVKD.

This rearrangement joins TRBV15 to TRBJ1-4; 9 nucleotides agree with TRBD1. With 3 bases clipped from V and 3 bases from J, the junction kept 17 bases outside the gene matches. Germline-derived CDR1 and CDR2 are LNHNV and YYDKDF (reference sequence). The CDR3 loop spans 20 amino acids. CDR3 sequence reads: CATSSENTGGAVVSNEKLFF. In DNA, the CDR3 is TGTGCCACCAGCAGTGAAAATACAGGGGGCGCGGTCGTTTCTAATGAAAAACTGTTTTTT.

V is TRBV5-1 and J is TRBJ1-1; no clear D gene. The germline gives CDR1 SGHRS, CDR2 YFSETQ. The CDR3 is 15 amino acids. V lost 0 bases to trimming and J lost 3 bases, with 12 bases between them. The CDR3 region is CASSLGVGGDTEAFF. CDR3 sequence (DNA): TGCGCCAGCAGCTTGGGGGTAGGTGGCGACACTGAAGCTTTCTTT.

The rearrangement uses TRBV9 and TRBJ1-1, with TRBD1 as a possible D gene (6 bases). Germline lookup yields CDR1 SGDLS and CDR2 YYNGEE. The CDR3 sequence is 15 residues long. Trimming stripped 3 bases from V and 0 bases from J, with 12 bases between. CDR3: CASSAQGRMNTEAFF. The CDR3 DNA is TGTGCCAGCAGCGCACAGGGACGAATGAACACTGAAGCTTTCTTT.

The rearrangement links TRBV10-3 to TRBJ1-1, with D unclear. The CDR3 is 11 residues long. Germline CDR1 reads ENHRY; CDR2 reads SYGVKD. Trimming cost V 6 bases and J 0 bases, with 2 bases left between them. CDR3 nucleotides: TGTGCCATCAGCATGAACACTGAAGCTTTCTTT. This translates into CAISMNTEAFF.